Sequencing of this T cell receptor (beta chain) was carried out in a study of cytomegalovirus exposure and HLA in healthy donors. This clone was observed once. The PCR made use of 60 Vbeta and 13 Jbeta primers. Assay: immunoSEQ multiplex PCR; the TCRdb copy retains only in-frame clones and omits some. The data show some 150,000 clones, roughly 81% seen once. Germline V gives CDR1 SEHNR, CDR2 FQNEAQ (reference sequence). V lost 4 bases to trimming and J lost 0 bases, with 12 bases between them. The CDR3 runs 15 residues. The V call is TRBV7-9, the J call TRBJ1-1; D is unclear. This receptor was identified in a woman in her forties or fifties in good health and CMV-seronegative. Sequenced input: PBMCs. CDR3 protein: CASSYPLNMNTEAFF. The CDR3 DNA is TGTGCCAGCAGCTACCCTCTAAATATGAACACTGAAGCTTTCTTT.